Listed here is a single T cell receptor (beta chain). Its antigen remains unidentified. The repertoire was sequenced with immunoSEQ multiplex PCR; TCRdb's copy has only in-frame clones and lacks some. Of 65,000 to 85,000 clones in the sample, around 90% were seen once. This sample was taken from a study of graft-versus-host responses after intestinal transplantation. About the study: In this cohort, recipients had multivisceral, liver-intestinal, or isolated intestinal transplants. All recipients got anti-thymocyte globulin induction, then tacrolimus and steroids for roughly 3 years. Regarding the study as a whole: Circulating GvH clone levels at their peak were associated with HvG declines (early post-transplant).

Germline V gives CDR1 SGHVS, CDR2 FQNEAQ. V was cut by 1 base and J by 0 bases, with 7 bases left in between. This CDR3 contains 15 residues. This chain joins TRBV7-8 and TRBJ1-5; D gene ambiguous. Sequenced here: unstimulated CD8+ T cells sorted from spleen or lymph node cells, sampled before transplant. The receptor was isolated from a human donor who was the organ donor for an intestinal transplant. The DNA of the CDR3 is TGTGCCAGCAGCTTAGAGGAGTCTAGCAATCAGCCCCAGCATTTT. It is translated as CASSLEESSNQPQHF.